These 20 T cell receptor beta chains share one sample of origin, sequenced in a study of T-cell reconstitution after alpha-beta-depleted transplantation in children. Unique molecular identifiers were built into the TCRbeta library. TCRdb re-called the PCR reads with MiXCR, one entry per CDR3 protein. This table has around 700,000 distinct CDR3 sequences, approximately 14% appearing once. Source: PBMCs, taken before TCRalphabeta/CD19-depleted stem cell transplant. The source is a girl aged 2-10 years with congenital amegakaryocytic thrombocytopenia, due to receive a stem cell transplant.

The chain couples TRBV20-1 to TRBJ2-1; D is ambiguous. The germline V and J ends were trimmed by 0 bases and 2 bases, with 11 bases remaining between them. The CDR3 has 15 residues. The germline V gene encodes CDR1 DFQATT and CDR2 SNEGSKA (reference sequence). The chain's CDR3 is CSARDLAHTYNEQFF. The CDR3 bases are TGCAGTGCTAGAGATTTAGCTCATACCTACAATGAGCAGTTCTTC.

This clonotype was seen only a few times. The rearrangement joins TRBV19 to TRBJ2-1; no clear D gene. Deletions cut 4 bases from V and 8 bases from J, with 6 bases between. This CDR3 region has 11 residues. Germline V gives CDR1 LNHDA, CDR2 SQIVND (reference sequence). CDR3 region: CASSSWYEQFF. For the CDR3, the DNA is TGTGCCAGTAGTAGTTGGTATGAGCAGTTCTTC. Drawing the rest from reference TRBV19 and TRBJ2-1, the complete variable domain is DGGITQSPKYLFRKEGQNVTLSCEQNLNHDAMYWYRQDPGQGLRLIYYSQIVNDFQKGDIAEGYSVSREKKESFPLTVTSAQKNPTAFYLCASSSWYEQFFGPGTRLTVL.

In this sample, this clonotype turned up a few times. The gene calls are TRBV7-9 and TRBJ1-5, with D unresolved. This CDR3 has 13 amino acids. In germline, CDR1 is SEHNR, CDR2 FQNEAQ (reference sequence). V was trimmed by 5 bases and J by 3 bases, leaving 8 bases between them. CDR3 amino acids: CASSTEPNQPQHF. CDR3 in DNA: TGTGCCAGCAGCACCGAACCCAATCAGCCCCAGCATTTT.

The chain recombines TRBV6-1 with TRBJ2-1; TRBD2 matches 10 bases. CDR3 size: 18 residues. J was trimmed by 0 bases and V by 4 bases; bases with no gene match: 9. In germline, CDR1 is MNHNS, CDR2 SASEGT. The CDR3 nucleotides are TGTGCCAGCAGTGGATTACTAGCGGGGTTGACCTCCTACAATGAGCAGTTCTTC. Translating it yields CASSGLLAGLTSYNEQFF.

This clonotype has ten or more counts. DNA of the CDR3: TGCAGTGCTAACGCGGGAGTAAGAAACAATGAGCAGTTCTTC. It codes for CSANAGVRNNEQFF. The chain links TRBV20-1 to TRBJ2-1, with 7 bases that match TRBD2. The CDR3 runs to 14 residues. Germline trimming cut 4 bases from V and 5 bases from J; bases unmatched to any gene: 8. Per germline, CDR1 DFQATT and CDR2 SNEGSKA (reference sequence).

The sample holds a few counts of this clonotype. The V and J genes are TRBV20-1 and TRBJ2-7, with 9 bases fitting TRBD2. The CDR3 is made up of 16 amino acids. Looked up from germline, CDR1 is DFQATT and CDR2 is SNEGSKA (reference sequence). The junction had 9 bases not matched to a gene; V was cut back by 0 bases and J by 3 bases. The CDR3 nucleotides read TGCAGTGCTAGAGAAACGGGACTAGCCGGACTCTACGAGCAGTACTTC. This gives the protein CSARETGLAGLYEQYF.

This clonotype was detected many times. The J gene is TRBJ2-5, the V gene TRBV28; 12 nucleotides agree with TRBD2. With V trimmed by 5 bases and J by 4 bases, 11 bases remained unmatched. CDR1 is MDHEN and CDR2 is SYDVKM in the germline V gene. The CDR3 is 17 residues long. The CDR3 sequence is CASSPRTSGKRTETQYF. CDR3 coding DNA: TGTGCCAGCAGTCCTCGGACTAGCGGGAAACGCACAGAGACCCAGTACTTC.

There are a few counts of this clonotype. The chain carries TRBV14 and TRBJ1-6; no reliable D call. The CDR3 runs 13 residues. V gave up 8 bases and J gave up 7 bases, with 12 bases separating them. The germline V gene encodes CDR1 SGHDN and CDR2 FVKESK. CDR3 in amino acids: CASSRLGNSPLHF. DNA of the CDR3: TGTGCCAGCTCCCGACTGGGGAATTCACCCCTCCACTTT.

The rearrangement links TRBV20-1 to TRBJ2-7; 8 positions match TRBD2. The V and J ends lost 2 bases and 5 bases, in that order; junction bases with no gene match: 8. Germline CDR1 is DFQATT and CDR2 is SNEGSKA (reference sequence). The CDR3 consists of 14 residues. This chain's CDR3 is CSARLQRELHEQYF. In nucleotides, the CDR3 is TGCAGTGCTAGACTCCAGCGGGAGCTCCACGAGCAGTACTTC.

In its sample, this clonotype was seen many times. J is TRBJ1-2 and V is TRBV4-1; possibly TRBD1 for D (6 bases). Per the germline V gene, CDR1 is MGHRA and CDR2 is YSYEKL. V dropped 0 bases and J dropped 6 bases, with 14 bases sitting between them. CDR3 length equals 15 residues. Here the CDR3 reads CASSQEVSYRDGYTF. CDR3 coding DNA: TGCGCCAGCAGCCAAGAAGTATCGTACAGGGATGGCTACACCTTC.

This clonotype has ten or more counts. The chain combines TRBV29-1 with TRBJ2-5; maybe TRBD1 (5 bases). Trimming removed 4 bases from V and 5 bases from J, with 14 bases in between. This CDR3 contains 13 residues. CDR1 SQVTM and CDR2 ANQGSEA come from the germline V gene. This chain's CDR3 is CSVVSSRVETQYF. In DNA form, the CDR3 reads TGCAGCGTTGTATCGTCCAGGGTGGAGACCCAGTACTTC.

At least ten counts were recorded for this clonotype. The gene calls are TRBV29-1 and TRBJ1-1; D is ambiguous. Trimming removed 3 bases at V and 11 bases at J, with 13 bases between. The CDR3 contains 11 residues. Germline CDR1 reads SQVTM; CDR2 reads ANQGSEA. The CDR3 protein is CSVEVDQGAFF. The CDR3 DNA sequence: TGCAGCGTTGAGGTAGATCAAGGGGCTTTCTTT.

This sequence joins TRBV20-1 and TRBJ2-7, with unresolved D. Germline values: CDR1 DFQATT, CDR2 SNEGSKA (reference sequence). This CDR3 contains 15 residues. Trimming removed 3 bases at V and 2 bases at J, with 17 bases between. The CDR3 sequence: CSASVGVESPYEQYF. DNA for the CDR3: TGCAGTGCTAGCGTTGGGGTGGAGTCCCCCTACGAGCAGTACTTC.

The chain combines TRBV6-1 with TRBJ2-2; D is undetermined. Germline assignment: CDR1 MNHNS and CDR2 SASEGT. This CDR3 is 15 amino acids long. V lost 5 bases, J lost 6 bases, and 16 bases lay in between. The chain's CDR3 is CASSPTRFGSGELFF. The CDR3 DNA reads TGTGCCAGCAGTCCCACGAGGTTTGGATCCGGGGAGCTGTTTTTT.

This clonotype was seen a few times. The CDR3 nucleotides are TGTGCCATCAGCGAACTAGCGGCATACTACGAGCAGTACTTC. Its translation is CAISELAAYYEQYF. V is TRBV10-3 and J is TRBJ2-7, with TRBD2 matching over 8 bases. This CDR3 comprises 14 residues. The germline gives CDR1 ENHRY, CDR2 SYGVKD. The V and J ends lost 6 bases and 3 bases, in that order; junction bases with no gene match: 7.

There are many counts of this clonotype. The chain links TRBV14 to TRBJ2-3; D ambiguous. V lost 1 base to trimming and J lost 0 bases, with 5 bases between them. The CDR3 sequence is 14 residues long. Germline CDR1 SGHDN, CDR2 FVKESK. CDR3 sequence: CASSQVWSTDTQYF. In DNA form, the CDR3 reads TGTGCCAGCAGCCAAGTTTGGAGCACAGATACGCAGTATTTT.

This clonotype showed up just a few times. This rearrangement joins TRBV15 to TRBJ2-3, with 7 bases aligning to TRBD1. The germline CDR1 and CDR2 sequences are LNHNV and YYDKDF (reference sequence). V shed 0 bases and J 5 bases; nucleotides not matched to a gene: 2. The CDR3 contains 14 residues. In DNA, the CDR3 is TGTGCCACCAGCAGAGAATCAGGGGGAGATACGCAGTATTTT. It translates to CATSRESGGDTQYF.

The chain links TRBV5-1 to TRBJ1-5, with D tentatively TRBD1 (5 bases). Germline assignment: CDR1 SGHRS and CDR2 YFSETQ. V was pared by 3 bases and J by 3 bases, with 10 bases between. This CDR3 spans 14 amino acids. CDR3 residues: CASSWDGNNQPQHF. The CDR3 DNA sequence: TGCGCCAGCAGCTGGGACGGGAACAATCAGCCCCAGCATTTT.

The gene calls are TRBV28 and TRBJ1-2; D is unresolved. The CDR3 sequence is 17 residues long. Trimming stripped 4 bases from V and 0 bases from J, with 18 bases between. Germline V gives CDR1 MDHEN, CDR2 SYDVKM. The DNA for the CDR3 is TGTGCCAGCAGTTCACCTTACAAGGGAGTACCTAACTATGGCTACACCTTC. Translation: CASSSPYKGVPNYGYTF.

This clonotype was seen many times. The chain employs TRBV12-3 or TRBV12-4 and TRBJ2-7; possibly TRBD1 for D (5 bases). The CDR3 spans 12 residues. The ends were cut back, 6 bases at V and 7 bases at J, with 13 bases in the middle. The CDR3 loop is CASRKQGLEQYF. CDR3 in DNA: TGTGCCAGCAGAAAGCAGGGTCTGGAGCAGTACTTC.